Each of the 5 T cell receptor beta chains below was sequenced from the same sample in a study of cytomegalovirus exposure and HLA in healthy donors. 60 Vbeta and 13 Jbeta primers were used in PCR. Sequencing was performed with immunoSEQ multiplex PCR; in TCRdb, only in-frame clones are kept and a portion is missing. Among 160,000 or so clones listed, approximately 80% were seen once. Sequencing was performed on PBMCs. All receptors come from a woman aged 25 to 39 in good health and CMV-seropositive.

V gene TRBV6-5 combines with J gene TRBJ1-2, with D possibly TRBD1 on 6 matching bases. V dropped 5 bases and J dropped 6 bases, with 10 bases sitting between them. The CDR3 extends over 12 amino acids. CDR1 is MNHEY and CDR2 is SVGAGI in the germline V gene. CDR3 nucleotide sequence: TGTGCCAGCAGTCTCAGGGGAAATGGCTACACCTTC. Translation: CASSLRGNGYTF.

The chain recombines TRBV5-5 with TRBJ2-5; D is uncertain. V was shortened by 1 base and J by 1 base, with 8 bases between the two germline ends. The CDR3 spans 14 residues. In germline, CDR1 is SGHKS, CDR2 YYEKEE (reference sequence). CDR3 loop: CASSLFFGQETQYF. CDR3 DNA sequence: TGTGCCAGCAGCTTGTTTTTCGGCCAAGAGACCCAGTACTTC.

The rearrangement joins TRBV5-1 to TRBJ2-1, with TRBD1 matching 7 bases. The CDR3 sequence is 15 residues long. V was clipped by 0 bases and J by 7 bases; unmatched bases: 7. Germline loops: CDR1 SGHRS, CDR2 YFSETQ. The CDR3 bases are TGCGCCAGCAGCTTGGACAGGGGACCATGGAATGAGCAGTTCTTC. This gives the protein CASSLDRGPWNEQFF. Looking up the rest from reference TRBV5-1 and TRBJ2-1 gives the full variable domain: KAGVTQTPRYLIKTRGQQVTLSCSPISGHRSVSWYQQTPGQGLQFLFEYFSETQRNKGNFPGRFSGRQFSNSRSEMNVSTLELGDSALYLCASSLDRGPWNEQFFGPGTRLTVL.

This rearrangement joins TRBV9 to TRBJ1-1; D is possibly TRBD1 (5 bases). The CDR3 contains 12 residues. CDR1 is SGDLS, CDR2 YYNGEE, per germline. V was pared by 4 bases and J by 7 bases, with 11 bases between. The CDR3 nucleotides are TGTGCCAGCAGCAGAGAGACAGATGAAGCTTTCTTT. Its translation: CASSRETDEAFF.

V and J are TRBV5-1 and TRBJ2-7; D is possibly TRBD1 (6 bases). With 2 bases removed from V and 0 bases from J, the gap between germline ends came to 12 bases. Germline CDR1 reads SGHRS; CDR2 reads YFSETQ. The CDR3 has 15 amino acids. The CDR3 DNA follows: TGCGCCAGCAGCTTCGGACAGCCGGTCTCCTACGAGCAGTACTTC. Its protein product is CASSFGQPVSYEQYF.